This T cell receptor beta chain derives from a study of T cell changes during pregnancy in multiple sclerosis. CDR1 is KGHSH and CDR2 is LQKENI in the germline V gene. V lost 4 bases and J lost 2, with 14 bases in between. The CDR3 is 15 residues long. Some clones are missing from TCRdb's copy, which holds only in-frame ones; the method was immunoSEQ multiplex PCR. Here the sample spans over 50,000 clones, around nine tenths being singletons. This TCR was sampled from a human donor whose cells served as feeder cells for cultures in a pregnancy study. The sequenced material came from peripheral blood from another person, used as feeder cells. V is TRBV18 and J is TRBJ1-2; D unclear. This CDR3 is CASSLYIGENYGYTF. In DNA form, the CDR3 reads TGTGCCAGCTCACTTTATATCGGGGAAAACTATGGCTACACCTTC.